This T cell receptor (beta chain) was recovered during a study of early T cells in non-severe SARS-CoV-2 infection. In the study overall: Chains stayed unpaired after sequencing of bulk RNA from unsorted whole blood.

cDNA molecules, individually, were tagged with unique molecular identifiers. Each CDR3 protein is one row after TCRdb ran MiXCR on the 5' RACE reads. The sample has 25,000 to 35,000 distinct CDR3 sequences, less than 8.5% seen once; the top ten hold about 3.8%. Study-wide points: There was a bias toward anti-spike CD8 responses in VDJdb matching, which missed private and CD4 specificities.

Germline lookup yields CDR1 SQVTM and CDR2 ANQGSEA. CDR3 length equals 9 residues. On this clonotype: The antigen is undetermined. Germline and junction disagree at one end, which may indicate a read error.

The clonotype originates from an adult who was a healthcare worker with PCR-confirmed SARS-CoV-2 infection or an uninfected control (not recorded which). The chain joins TRBV29-1 to TRBJ2-1, with a tentative D call TRBD2 (5 bases). Material for sequencing was whole blood. For the CDR3, the DNA is TGCAGCTTTGAAGAGGGGCAGTTCTTC. This sequence encodes CSFEEGQFF.